The T cell receptor beta chain under discussion was sequenced for a study of Ad26.COV2.S vaccination and SARS-CoV-2 variants. On the study more broadly: Donor participated within the Ad26.COV2.S arm of the COV1001 trial.

Clones were read by immunoSEQ multiplex PCR, and TCRdb kept only the in-frame ones, dropping some. The sample has roughly 500,000 clones; 85% to 90% are singletons. Broader study findings: Spike-specific TCR breadth was greater after Ad26.COV2.S than placebo.

Germline V lookup: CDR1 SGHNT, CDR2 YENEEA. After removal of 5 bases from V and 4 bases from J, the junction contained 4 bases not matched to a gene. This CDR3 has 13 amino acids. To note about this clone: The target antigen is unknown.

Treatment defined: roughly 20 received Ad26.COV2.S at low or high dose, single or two shots; about 5 received placebo; per-sample allocation not given. The samples date from day 63 after the first vaccine or placebo injection. Sequencing was performed on peripheral blood, taken in a trial of Ad26.COV2.S vaccine versus placebo. The genes are TRBV11-3 and TRBJ1-1, with 7 bases matching TRBD1. The clonotype originates from a person aged 18-60 years who received the Ad26.COV2.S COVID-19 vaccine or a placebo. The CDR3 region has the DNA TGTGCCAGCAGCCAGGCAGGGGGCACTGAAGCTTTCTTT. Protein: CASSQAGGTEAFF. Full variable domain (missing parts from reference TRBV11-3 and TRBJ1-1): EAGVVQSPRYKIIEKKQPVAFWCNPISGHNTLYWYLQNLGQGPELLIRYENEEAVDDSQLPKDRFSAERLKGVDSTLKIQPAELGDSAVYLCASSQAGGTEAFFGQGTRLTVV.